This T cell receptor beta chain was captured in a study of blood T cell repertoires in COVID-19. At the level of the study: Italy, Spain and the United States were the sources of the convalescent and acute COVID-19 samples.

Germline CDR1 MRHNA, CDR2 SNTAGT. The CDR3 covers 14 residues. With 4 bases removed from V and 7 bases from J, the gap between germline ends came to 14 bases. In the original analysis: Estimation of nucleated cell counts relied on the amplification of reference gene primers. Produced via immunoSEQ multiplex PCR; TCRdb's table is partial and in-frame only. The D gene and trimming were derived from the DNA, and the V and J assignments and clone size from that table. The table has around 140,000 clones, 84% seen once; the top ten hold over 1.1%. This receptor was taken from a man between 60 and 75 years old with acute or convalescent COVID-19. The V call is TRBV6-4, the J call TRBJ1-5; a possible D gene is TRBD1 (6 bases). Sequencing was done on a sample of peripheral blood. The CDR3 loop is CASSVAGADQPQHF. CDR3 DNA sequence: TGTGCCAGCAGTGTGGCAGGGGCCGACCAGCCCCAGCATTTT.